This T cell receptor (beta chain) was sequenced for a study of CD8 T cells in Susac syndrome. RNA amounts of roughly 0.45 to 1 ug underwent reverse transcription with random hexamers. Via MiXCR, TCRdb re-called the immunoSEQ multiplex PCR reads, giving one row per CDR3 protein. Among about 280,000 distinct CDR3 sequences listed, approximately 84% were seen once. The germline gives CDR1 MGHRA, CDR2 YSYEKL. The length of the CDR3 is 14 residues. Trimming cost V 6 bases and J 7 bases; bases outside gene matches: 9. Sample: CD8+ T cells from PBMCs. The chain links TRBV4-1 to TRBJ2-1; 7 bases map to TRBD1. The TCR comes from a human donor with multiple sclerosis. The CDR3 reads CASRLRTGQNEQFF. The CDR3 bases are TGCGCCAGCAGACTCAGGACAGGTCAGAATGAGCAGTTCTTC.